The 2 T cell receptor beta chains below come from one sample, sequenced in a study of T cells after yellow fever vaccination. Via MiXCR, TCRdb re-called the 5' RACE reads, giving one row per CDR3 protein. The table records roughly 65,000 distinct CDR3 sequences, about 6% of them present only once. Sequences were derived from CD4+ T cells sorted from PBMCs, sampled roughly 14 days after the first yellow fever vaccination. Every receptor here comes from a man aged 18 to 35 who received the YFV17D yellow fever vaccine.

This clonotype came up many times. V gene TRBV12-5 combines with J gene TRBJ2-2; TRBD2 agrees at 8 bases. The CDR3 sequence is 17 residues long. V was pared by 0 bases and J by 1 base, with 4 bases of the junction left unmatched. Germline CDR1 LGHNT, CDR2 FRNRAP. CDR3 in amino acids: CASGLVREGLNTGELFF. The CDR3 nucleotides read TGTGCTAGTGGTTTGGTACGGGAGGGCTTGAACACCGGGGAGCTGTTTTTT.

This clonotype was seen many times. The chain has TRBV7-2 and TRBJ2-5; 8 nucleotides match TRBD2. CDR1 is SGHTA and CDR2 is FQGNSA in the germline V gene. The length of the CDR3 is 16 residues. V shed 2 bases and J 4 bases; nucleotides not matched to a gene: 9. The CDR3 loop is CASSLSTGAGGETQYF. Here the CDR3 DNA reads TGTGCCAGCAGCTTAAGTACGGGGGCGGGGGGAGAGACCCAGTACTTC.